The 24 T cell receptor beta chains below come from one sample, sequenced in a study of cytomegalovirus exposure and HLA in healthy donors. Primers for the PCR totalled 60 Vbeta and 13 Jbeta. Only in-frame clones appear in the TCRdb table, and some are missing; sequencing was by immunoSEQ multiplex PCR. Of about 95,000 clones in the sample, roughly four fifths are singletons; the top ten hold 3% to 3.5%. Sequencing used PBMCs. Source of these receptors: a man aged 25 to 40 in good health and CMV-seropositive.

This clone has just one count. The chain uses TRBV5-1 and TRBJ1-3, with TRBD1 identical over 7 bases. V lost 2 bases, J lost 8 bases, and 13 bases stayed unmatched. Per germline, CDR1 SGHRS and CDR2 YFSETQ. The CDR3 has 16 residues. The CDR3 DNA is TGCGCCAGCAGCTTCTCACCCGGGGCAGGGACAGACACCATATATTTT. Amino acids: CASSFSPGAGTDTIYF.

The chain joins TRBV2 to TRBJ2-7; D is uncertain. The V end was cut by 7 bases, the J end by 0 bases, with 7 bases between. CDR1 is SNHLY and CDR2 is FYNNEI in the germline V gene. This CDR3 spans 12 amino acids. CDR3 residues: CASTYSSYEQYF. The CDR3 DNA sequence: TGTGCCAGCACCTACAGCTCCTACGAGCAGTACTTC.

V is TRBV7-2 and J is TRBJ2-1; a possible D gene is TRBD2 (6 bases). V was pared by 2 bases and J by 5 bases, with 13 bases between. In germline, CDR1 is SGHTA, CDR2 FQGNSA. This CDR3 comprises 15 residues. The CDR3 nucleotides are TGTGCCAGCAGCTTACGATGGGACTTCAACAATGAGCAGTTCTTC. Residues: CASSLRWDFNNEQFF.

The chain combines TRBV6-1 with TRBJ2-1; D perhaps matches TRBD2 (5 bases). From germline, CDR1 is MNHNS and CDR2 SASEGT. V lost 4 bases, J lost 0 bases, and 13 bases lay in between. The CDR3 length is 16 residues. CDR3 nucleotide sequence: TGTGCCAGCAGTGGGGGTCGGGGAAGCTCCTACAATGAGCAGTTCTTC. As protein: CASSGGRGSSYNEQFF.

The genes are TRBV9 and TRBJ1-5, with TRBD1 as a possible D gene (5 bases). This CDR3 is built from 13 residues. Trimming left V 0 bases short and J 5 bases short, with 6 bases between. The germline V gene encodes CDR1 SGDLS and CDR2 YYNGEE. The CDR3 coding sequence is TGTGCCAGCAGCGTAGAAGGGGATCAGCCCCAGCATTTT. This gives the protein CASSVEGDQPQHF.

The V call is TRBV4-2, the J call TRBJ1-1, with 8 bases identical to TRBD1. Germline loops: CDR1 LGHNA, CDR2 YNFKEQ. The V gene end was trimmed by 0 bases and the J gene end by 8 bases; junction bases not matched to a gene: 17. The CDR3 runs to 18 residues. CDR3 amino acids: CASSQDRDGGTGGREAFF. CDR3 bases: TGTGCCAGCAGCCAAGATAGAGATGGCGGAACAGGGGGAAGAGAAGCTTTCTTT.

For the CDR3, the DNA is TGCGCCAGCAGCTTTTCGGGGTCTGGAAACACCATATATTTT. This sequence encodes CASSFSGSGNTIYF. V is TRBV5-1 and J is TRBJ1-3; D is unresolved. The CDR3 runs 14 residues. V lost 2 bases to trimming and J lost 1 base, with 7 bases between them. The germline V gene has CDR1 SGHRS and CDR2 YFSETQ. Variable domain in full (rest from reference TRBV5-1 and TRBJ1-3): KAGVTQTPRYLIKTRGQQVTLSCSPISGHRSVSWYQQTPGQGLQFLFEYFSETQRNKGNFPGRFSGRQFSNSRSEMNVSTLELGDSALYLCASSFSGSGNTIYFGEGSWLTVV.

The chain recombines TRBV11-1 with TRBJ1-1, with 7 bases aligning to TRBD1. Germline CDR1 and CDR2: SGHAT and FQDESV (reference sequence). The CDR3 extends over 14 amino acids. Losses at the gene ends were 5 bases for V and 1 base for J; bases not matched to a gene: 4. The CDR3 DNA is TGTGCCAGCAGCCCAAACAGGGGGAACACTGAAGCTTTCTTT. Translation gives CASSPNRGNTEAFF.

The chain uses TRBV6-5 and TRBJ1-3; no definite D call. The CDR3 covers 13 residues. Germline CDR1 is MNHEY and CDR2 is SVGAGI. V lost 5 bases and J 4 bases, leaving 9 bases between the germline ends. This CDR3 is CASSPGDGNTIYF. CDR3 nucleotide sequence: TGTGCCAGCAGTCCTGGAGACGGAAACACCATATATTTT.

The DNA for the CDR3 is TGTGCCAGCTCACCAGAATCCTATTCCTCCTACGAGCAGTACTTC. Protein sequence: CASSPESYSSYEQYF. The V call is TRBV18, the J call TRBJ2-5; no definite D call. TRBJ2-7 matches the DNA end more closely, so the J call is doubtful. The CDR3 covers 15 residues. Germline V lookup: CDR1 KGHSH, CDR2 LQKENI.

V usage is TRBV11-2 and J usage is TRBJ2-1; possible D gene TRBD1, 5 bases. V lost 1 base, J lost 0 bases, and 13 bases lay in between. The length of the CDR3 is 17 residues. Germline values: CDR1 SGHAT, CDR2 FQNNGV. The CDR3 DNA reads TGTGCCAGCAGCTTAGGGCTGACAGATAGCTCCTACAATGAGCAGTTCTTC. As protein: CASSLGLTDSSYNEQFF.

This clone turned up a few times. The rearrangement links TRBV5-6 to TRBJ1-1; D not resolved. Germline V lookup: CDR1 SGHDT, CDR2 YYEEEE. V was shortened by 1 base and J by 5 bases, with 9 bases between the two germline ends. This CDR3 region has 13 residues. CDR3: CASSLIGDTEAFF. The CDR3 coding sequence is TGTGCCAGCAGCTTGATCGGGGATACTGAAGCTTTCTTT.

V gene TRBV7-2 combines with J gene TRBJ1-3; weak D call: TRBD1 (5 bases). V was trimmed by 5 bases and J by 0 bases, leaving 8 bases between them. CDR1 and CDR2 from the germline V gene are SGHTA and FQGNSA. CDR3 size: 14 residues. The CDR3 reads CASSPGLSGNTIYF. The CDR3 DNA reads as TGTGCCAGCAGCCCGGGACTCTCTGGAAACACCATATATTTT.

This chain uses TRBV19 with TRBJ1-5, with D uncertain. Germline V gene data show CDR1 as LNHDA and CDR2 as SQIVND (reference sequence). The CDR3 contains 16 residues. V shed 5 bases and J shed 5 bases, with 19 bases lying between them. The CDR3 is CASSARTPKADQPQHF. The CDR3 DNA follows: TGTGCCAGTAGTGCCCGGACGCCGAAAGCGGATCAGCCCCAGCATTTT.

Here the CDR3 DNA reads TGTGCCAGCAGCCCGGACAAGACGGGACTAGCGGGAGTACGGGGCACAGATACGCAGTATTTT. Encoded protein: CASSPDKTGLAGVRGTDTQYF. The gene calls are TRBV28 and TRBJ2-3; 14 bases map to TRBD2. Germline CDR1 MDHEN, CDR2 SYDVKM. V lost 6 bases to trimming and J lost 1 base; unmatched junction nucleotides: 18. This CDR3 is built from 21 residues.

This rearrangement joins TRBV19 to TRBJ1-2; TRBD1 agrees at 9 bases. V was clipped by 6 bases and J by 7 bases; unmatched bases: 12. CDR1 LNHDA and CDR2 SQIVND come from the germline V gene (reference sequence). The CDR3 contains 15 residues. The CDR3 protein is CASSTSTGGFGGYTF. DNA of the CDR3: TGTGCCAGTAGCACCTCGACAGGGGGGTTTGGTGGCTACACCTTC.

The chain is built from TRBV7-2 and TRBJ2-3, with D possibly matching TRBD1 (6 bases). CDR3 size: 16 residues. CDR1 is SGHTA and CDR2 is FQGNSA in the germline V gene. Trimming pared 5 bases from V and 0 bases from J, leaving 15 bases between. The CDR3 DNA is TGTGCCAGCAGCCAAACCGGGACACTGAGCACAGATACGCAGTATTTT. It codes for CASSQTGTLSTDTQYF.

This CDR3 reads CASSSQTSGRVQQFF. DNA for the CDR3: TGTGCCAGCAGCTCACAGACTAGCGGGAGGGTTCAGCAGTTCTTC. V is TRBV11-2 and J is TRBJ2-1; 14 bases are shared with TRBD2. The CDR3 runs 15 residues. The J segment lost 11 bases and the V segment lost 4 bases, leaving 7 bases of the junction unmatched. The germline V gene encodes CDR1 SGHAT and CDR2 FQNNGV.

The chain has TRBV6-1 and TRBJ1-5; D not resolved. The germline gives CDR1 MNHNS, CDR2 SASEGT. V shed 2 bases and J shed 4 bases, with 9 bases lying between them. The CDR3 is 14 residues long. This CDR3 reads CASSESGGNQPQHF. CDR3 DNA: TGTGCCAGCAGTGAATCGGGTGGGAATCAGCCCCAGCATTTT.

This chain uses TRBV5-1 with TRBJ1-2; 10 bases line up with TRBD1. Unmatched junction bases numbered 7, after V lost 0 bases and J lost 8 bases. CDR1 is SGHRS and CDR2 is YFSETQ in the germline V gene. The CDR3 loop spans 15 amino acids. CDR3 DNA: TGCGCCAGCAGCTTGGACCAGACAGGGGGCACGGGCTACACCTTC. The encoded protein is CASSLDQTGGTGYTF.

The DNA of the CDR3 is TGTGCCAGCAGTTACAACGGGAACACTGAAGCTTTCTTT. As protein: CASSYNGNTEAFF. The chain combines TRBV6-5 with TRBJ1-1; no clear D. The CDR3 sequence is 13 residues long. Looked up from germline, CDR1 is MNHEY and CDR2 is SVGAGI. V was cut by 2 bases and J by 1 base, with 5 bases left in between.

The chain is built from TRBV18 and TRBJ1-2, with 7 positions matching TRBD1. The J segment lost 2 bases and the V segment lost 6 bases, leaving 6 bases of the junction unmatched. CDR1 is KGHSH and CDR2 is LQKENI in the germline V gene. This CDR3 has 14 amino acids. The DNA of the CDR3 is TGTGCCAGCTCGGGACAGCTCGTCAACTATGGCTACACCTTC. It codes for CASSGQLVNYGYTF.

Written as DNA, the CDR3 is TGTGCCAGCAGCACCCTAGCGGGAGCCAATGAGCAGTTCTTC. It yields the protein CASSTLAGANEQFF. The V call is TRBV7-7, the J call TRBJ2-1; TRBD2 matches at 10 bases. This CDR3 comprises 14 residues. V lost 5 bases, J lost 6 bases, and 4 bases stayed unmatched. The germline V gene has CDR1 SSHAT and CDR2 FNYEAQ (reference sequence).

This chain uses TRBV27 with TRBJ1-1; 7 bases map to TRBD1. The trim removed 3 bases at V and 3 bases at J, leaving 7 bases unmatched. CDR3 length: 15 amino acids. The germline CDR1 and CDR2 sequences are MNHEY and SMNVEV (reference sequence). CDR3 bases: TGTGCCAGCAGTTTGTGGGGACAGAGAGACACTGAAGCTTTCTTT. Encoded protein: CASSLWGQRDTEAFF.